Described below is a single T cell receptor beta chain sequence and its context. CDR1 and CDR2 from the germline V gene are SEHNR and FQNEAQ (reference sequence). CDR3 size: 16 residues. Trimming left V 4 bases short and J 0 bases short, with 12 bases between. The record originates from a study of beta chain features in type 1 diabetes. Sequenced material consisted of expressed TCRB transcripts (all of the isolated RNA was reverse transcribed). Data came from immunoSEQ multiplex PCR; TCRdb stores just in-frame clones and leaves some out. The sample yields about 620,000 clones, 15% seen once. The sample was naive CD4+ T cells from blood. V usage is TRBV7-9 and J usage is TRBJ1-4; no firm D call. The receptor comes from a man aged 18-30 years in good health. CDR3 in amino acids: CASSSAEWTTNEKLFF. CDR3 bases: TGTGCCAGCAGCTCAGCGGAGTGGACAACTAATGAAAAACTGTTTTTT.